The text below deals with one T cell receptor (beta chain). Antigen specificity is unknown. This sample is part of a study of CD8 T cells in Susac syndrome. Findings and caveats of the study: The study recognized that its TCR sequencing and HLA analysis covered a relatively small number of individuals.

V dropped 6 bases and J dropped 3; count of bases not matched to a gene: 14. Germline V lookup: CDR1 MDHEN, CDR2 SYDVKM. The CDR3 runs to 17 residues. Random-hexamer reverse transcription was applied to about 0.5 to 1 ug RNA. It was immunoSEQ multiplex PCR that amplified TCR beta CDR3 across 54 Vbeta and 13 Jbeta. TCRdb itself ran the immunoSEQ multiplex PCR reads through MiXCR, one entry per CDR3 protein. The profile shows about 300,000 distinct CDR3 sequences, around 85% of them singletons. This chain joins TRBV28 and TRBJ1-1; 9 nucleotides align to TRBD1. The clonotype was recovered from a human donor with multiple sclerosis. The sequencing input was CD8+ T cells from PBMCs. CDR3: CASRMHDSGTGYTEAFF. In DNA form, the CDR3 reads TGTGCCAGCAGAATGCATGATTCCGGGACAGGGTACACTGAAGCTTTCTTT.